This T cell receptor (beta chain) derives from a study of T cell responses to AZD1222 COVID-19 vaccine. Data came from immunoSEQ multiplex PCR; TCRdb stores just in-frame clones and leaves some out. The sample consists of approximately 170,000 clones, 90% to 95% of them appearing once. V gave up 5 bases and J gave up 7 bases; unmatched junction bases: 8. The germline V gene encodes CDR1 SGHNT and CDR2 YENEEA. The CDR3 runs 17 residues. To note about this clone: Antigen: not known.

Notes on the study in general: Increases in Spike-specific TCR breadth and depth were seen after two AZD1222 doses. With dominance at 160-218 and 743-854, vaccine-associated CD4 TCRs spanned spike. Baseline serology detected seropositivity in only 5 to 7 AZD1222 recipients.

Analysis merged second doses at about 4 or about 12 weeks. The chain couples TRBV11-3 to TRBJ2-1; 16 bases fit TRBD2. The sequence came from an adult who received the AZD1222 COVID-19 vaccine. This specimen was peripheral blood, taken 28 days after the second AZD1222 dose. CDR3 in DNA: TGTGCCAGCAGCGGGGGACTAGCGGGAGGGATGGGTAATGAGCAGTTCTTC. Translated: CASSGGLAGGMGNEQFF.